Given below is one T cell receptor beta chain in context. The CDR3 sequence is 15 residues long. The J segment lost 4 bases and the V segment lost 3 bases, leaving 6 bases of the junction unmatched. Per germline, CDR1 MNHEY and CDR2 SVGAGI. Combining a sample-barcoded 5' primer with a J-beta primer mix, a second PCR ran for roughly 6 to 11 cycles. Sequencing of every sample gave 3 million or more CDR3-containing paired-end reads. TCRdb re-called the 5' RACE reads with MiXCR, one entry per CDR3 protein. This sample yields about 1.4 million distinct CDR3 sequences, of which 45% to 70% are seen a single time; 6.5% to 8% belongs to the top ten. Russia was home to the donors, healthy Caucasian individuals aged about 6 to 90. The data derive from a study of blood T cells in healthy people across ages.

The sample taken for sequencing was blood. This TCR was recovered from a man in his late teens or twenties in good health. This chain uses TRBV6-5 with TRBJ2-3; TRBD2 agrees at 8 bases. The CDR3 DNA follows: TGTGCCAGCAGTTATTTAGCGGGGAGTCCAGATACGCAGTATTTT. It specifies CASSYLAGSPDTQYF.